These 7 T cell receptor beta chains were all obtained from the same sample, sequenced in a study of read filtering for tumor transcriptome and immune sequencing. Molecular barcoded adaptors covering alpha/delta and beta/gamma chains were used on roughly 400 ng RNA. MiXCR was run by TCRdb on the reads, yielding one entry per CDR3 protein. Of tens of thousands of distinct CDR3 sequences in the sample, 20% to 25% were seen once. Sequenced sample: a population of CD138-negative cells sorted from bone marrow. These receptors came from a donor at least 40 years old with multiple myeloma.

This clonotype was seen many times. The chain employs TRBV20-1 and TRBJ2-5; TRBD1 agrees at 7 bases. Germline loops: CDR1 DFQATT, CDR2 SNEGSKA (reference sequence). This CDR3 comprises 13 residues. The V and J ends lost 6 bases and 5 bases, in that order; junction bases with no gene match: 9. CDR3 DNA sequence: TGCAGTGCCCCAGAGACAGGGTCGGAGACCCAGTACTTC. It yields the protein CSAPETGSETQYF.

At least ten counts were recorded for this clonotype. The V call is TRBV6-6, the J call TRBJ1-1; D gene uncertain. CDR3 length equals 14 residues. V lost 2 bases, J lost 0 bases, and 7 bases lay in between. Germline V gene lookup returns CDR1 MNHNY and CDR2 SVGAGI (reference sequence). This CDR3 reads CASSYGQLNTEAFF. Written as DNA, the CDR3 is TGTGCCAGCAGTTACGGGCAATTGAACACTGAAGCTTTCTTT.

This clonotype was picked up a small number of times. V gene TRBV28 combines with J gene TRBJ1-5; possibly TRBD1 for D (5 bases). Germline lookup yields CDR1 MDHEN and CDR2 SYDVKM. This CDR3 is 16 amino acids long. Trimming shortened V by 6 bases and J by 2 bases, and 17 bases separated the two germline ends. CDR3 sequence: CASRPASGGGNQPQHF. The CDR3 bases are TGTGCCAGCAGACCTGCGTCCGGGGGAGGCAATCAGCCCCAGCATTTT.

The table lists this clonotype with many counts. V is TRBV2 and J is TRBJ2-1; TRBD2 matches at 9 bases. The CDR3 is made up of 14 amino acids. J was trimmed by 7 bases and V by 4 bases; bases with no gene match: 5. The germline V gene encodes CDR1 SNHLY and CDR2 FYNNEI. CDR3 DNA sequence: TGTGCCAGCAGTGCAGCGGGGGGACTAAATGAGCAGTTCTTC. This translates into CASSAAGGLNEQFF.

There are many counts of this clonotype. Here the CDR3 reads CATSPTDDNEQFF. CDR3 DNA: TGTGCCACCAGTCCAACAGACGACAATGAGCAGTTCTTC. The genes are TRBV24-1 and TRBJ2-1; D is unclear. Germline V lookup: CDR1 KGHDR, CDR2 SFDVKD. V was shortened by 6 bases and J by 5 bases, with 10 bases between the two germline ends. The CDR3 contains 13 residues.

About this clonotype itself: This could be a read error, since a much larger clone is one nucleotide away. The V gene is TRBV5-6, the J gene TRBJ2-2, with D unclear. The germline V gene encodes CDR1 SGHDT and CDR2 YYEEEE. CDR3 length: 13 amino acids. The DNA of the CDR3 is TGTGTCAGCAGTGACAAGAACACCGGGGAGCTGTTTTTT. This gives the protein CVSSDKNTGELFF.

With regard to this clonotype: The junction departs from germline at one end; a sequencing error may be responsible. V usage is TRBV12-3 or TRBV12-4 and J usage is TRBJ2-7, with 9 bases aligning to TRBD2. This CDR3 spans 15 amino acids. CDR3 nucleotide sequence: TGTGCCAGCGGCTCCGGGACTAGCCGGTCCTTCGAGCAGTACTTC. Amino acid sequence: CASGSGTSRSFEQYF.